Below, one T cell receptor (beta chain) is given with its context. Its target is not known. Produced via immunoSEQ multiplex PCR; TCRdb's table is partial and in-frame only. The profile shows just under 65,000 clones, about 79% of them singletons. This specimen comes from a study of vaccination effects on CD4 cells after COVID-19. Findings and limits, study-wide: Infection-derived and vaccine-derived clones contracted markedly late after vaccination.

Before sequencing took place, the ViraFEST assay used viral peptide pools to expand antigen-specific CD4+ T cells. CD4+ T cells were isolated after about eleven days of culture. Having tested negative for nucleocapsid antibodies, the vaccine recipients showed no prior SARS-CoV-2 infection. Roughly 2.1 million PBMC per well were cultured with 9 to 10 IU/ml IL-2 and about 10 ug/ml peptides. Days 3 and 7 were when half the medium was replaced with IL-2 medium. The CDR3 has 13 residues. Germline-derived CDR1 and CDR2 are KGHDR and SFDVKD. V lost 9 bases to trimming and J lost 4 bases, with 11 bases between them.

Source: CD4+ T cells from PBMCs cultured with HCoV-OC43 spike peptides, taken before COVID-19 vaccination. Subset given: HCoV-OC43 spike overlapping peptide pool stimulation. The receptor was derived from a human donor who received a COVID-19 vaccine. The chain uses TRBV24-1 and TRBJ2-2, with TRBD1 as a possible D gene (6 bases). CDR3 coding DNA: TGTGCCACCCGACAGGACCTCACCGGGGAGCTGTTTTTT. This codes for CATRQDLTGELFF.